Each of the 27 T cell receptor beta chains below was sequenced from the same sample in a study of blood T cell repertoires in COVID-19. Sequencing used immunoSEQ multiplex PCR; TCRdb keeps in-frame clones, though not all of them. Among around 300,000 clones listed, approximately 92% were seen once. The specimen was PBMCs or T cells enriched from blood (not recorded which). Source of these receptors: a woman in her twenties or thirties who had recovered from COVID-19.

This chain joins TRBV4-3 and TRBJ2-3; 7 bases line up with TRBD2. The CDR3 spans 15 residues. V was pared by 4 bases and J by 1 base, with 5 bases of the junction left unmatched. Germline CDR1 is LGHNA and CDR2 is YSLEER. CDR3 coding DNA: TGCGCCAGCAGCCTAACTAGCGCGGGCACAGATACGCAGTATTTT. Encoded protein: CASSLTSAGTDTQYF.

J is TRBJ1-2 and V is TRBV6-2 or TRBV6-3, with TRBD1 identical over 10 bases. V lost 0 bases and J lost 7; bases outside the gene matches: 5. Germline CDR1 reads MNHEY; CDR2 reads SVGEGT. CDR3 length: 15 amino acids. As DNA, the CDR3 is TGTGCCAGCAGTTACTCGACAGGGGGCGCGAGTGGCTACACCTTC. It yields the protein CASSYSTGGASGYTF.

The chain carries TRBV5-5 and TRBJ1-1; D is unclear. V was trimmed by 3 bases and J by 5 bases, leaving 11 bases between them. CDR3 length: 13 amino acids. Germline CDR1 SGHKS, CDR2 YYEKEE (reference sequence). CDR3 amino acids: CASSSEGGTEAFF. CDR3 nucleotides: TGTGCCAGCAGCTCCGAGGGAGGGACTGAAGCTTTCTTT.

The V call is TRBV5-1, the J call TRBJ2-5; weak D call: TRBD1 (5 bases). CDR1 SGHRS and CDR2 YFSETQ come from the germline V gene. The germline V and J ends were trimmed by 2 bases and 0 bases, with 14 bases remaining between them. The CDR3 runs to 16 residues. CDR3 protein: CASSLRGSGYQETQYF. The CDR3 DNA reads as TGCGCCAGCAGCTTAAGGGGCTCAGGGTACCAAGAGACCCAGTACTTC.

The V call is TRBV2, the J call TRBJ1-3; D is possibly TRBD1 (5 bases). The CDR3 consists of 14 residues. Germline V gives CDR1 SNHLY, CDR2 FYNNEI. Deletions cut 8 bases from V and 8 bases from J, with 19 bases between. The CDR3 bases are TGTGCCAGCCGAACTTCCCAGGCGGGGGACACCATATATTTT. Its translation is CASRTSQAGDTIYF.

This clone was picked up one time. The genes are TRBV28 and TRBJ1-3, with 7 bases aligning to TRBD1. The germline CDR1 and CDR2 sequences are MDHEN and SYDVKM. J lost 1 base, V lost 5 bases, and 8 bases had no gene match. CDR3 length: 16 residues. The CDR3 DNA reads as TGTGCCAGCAGTATCCCGACAGGGTATTCTGGAAACACCATATATTTT. It encodes CASSIPTGYSGNTIYF.

As to this clone: In the same sample, other DNA sequences code for this CDR3. V and J are TRBV12-3 or TRBV12-4 and TRBJ2-5; possibly TRBD2 for D (6 bases). The CDR3 consists of 13 residues. The V and J ends lost 3 bases and 5 bases respectively, with 10 bases between them. The CDR3 is CASSFSGRETQYF. In DNA form, the CDR3 reads TGTGCCAGCAGTTTTAGTGGGAGGGAGACCCAGTACTTC.

The chain uses TRBV6-1 and TRBJ2-1, with 13 bases that match TRBD2. Trimming at V came to 4 bases and at J to 0 bases, leaving 12 bases not matched to a gene. The germline gives CDR1 MNHNS, CDR2 SASEGT. The CDR3 is made up of 20 amino acids. The CDR3 region is CASSGNPGLAGTSSYNEQFF. The CDR3, as DNA: TGTGCCAGCAGTGGTAATCCGGGACTAGCGGGGACGAGCTCCTACAATGAGCAGTTCTTC.

This chain joins TRBV28 and TRBJ2-1, with 9 positions matching TRBD2. The germline CDR1 and CDR2 sequences are MDHEN and SYDVKM. Losses at the gene ends were 5 bases for V and 6 bases for J; bases not matched to a gene: 17. This CDR3 is 18 amino acids long. CDR3 residues: CASSPSWGLAGVSNEQFF. CDR3 sequence (DNA): TGTGCCAGCAGTCCCTCTTGGGGATTAGCGGGAGTAAGCAATGAGCAGTTCTTC. The full variable domain, in which reference TRBV28 and TRBJ2-1 provide the parts outside the CDR3, is DVKVTQSSRYLVKRTGEKVFLECVQDMDHENMFWYRQDPGLGLRLIYFSYDVKMKEKGDIPEGYSVSREKKERFSLILESASTNQTSMYLCASSPSWGLAGVSNEQFFGPGTRLTVL.

This clone was counted between two and nine times. The CDR3 nucleotides read TGCAGCGTCTTTGTGAGGGATGGACCCACCGGGGAGCTGTTTTTT. Encoded protein: CSVFVRDGPTGELFF. This chain uses TRBV29-1 with TRBJ2-2; D might be TRBD2 (5 bases). V shed 6 bases and J shed 4 bases, with 18 bases lying between them. This CDR3 is built from 15 residues. The germline CDR1 and CDR2 sequences are SQVTM and ANQGSEA.

CDR3: CASSENSMTYEQYF. In nucleotides, the CDR3 is TGTGCCAGCAGTGAAAACAGCATGACCTACGAGCAGTACTTC. This chain joins TRBV6-1 and TRBJ2-7; D gene unclear. CDR3 length equals 14 residues. Germline CDR1 reads MNHNS; CDR2 reads SASEGT. V dropped 2 bases and J dropped 2 bases, with 10 bases sitting between them.

The V call is TRBV7-3, the J call TRBJ2-5; D is ambiguous. CDR1 and CDR2 (germline): SGHTA, FQGTGA. CDR3 length: 16 residues. Deletions cut 1 base from V and 0 bases from J, with 12 bases between. The CDR3 coding sequence is TGTGCCAGCAGCTTAATGGCCCGACGGGACCAAGAGACCCAGTACTTC. It specifies CASSLMARRDQETQYF.

This chain connects TRBV4-2 to TRBJ2-7, with a possible D match to TRBD2 (5 bases). V lost 4 bases to trimming and J lost 3 bases, with 19 bases between them. Per the germline V gene, CDR1 is LGHNA and CDR2 is YNFKEQ. The CDR3 covers 16 residues. The CDR3 sequence: CASSPGGPFGVYEQYF. DNA for the CDR3: TGTGCCAGCAGCCCCGGTGGTCCCTTCGGGGTCTACGAGCAGTACTTC.

This sequence joins TRBV28 and TRBJ1-6; possible D gene TRBD1, 5 bases. From germline, CDR1 is MDHEN and CDR2 SYDVKM. V was shortened by 6 bases and J by 7 bases, with 13 bases between the two germline ends. This CDR3 is built from 14 residues. The CDR3 here is CASSMNHRNSPLHF. The CDR3 nucleotides are TGTGCCAGCAGCATGAACCACAGGAATTCACCCCTCCACTTT. The variable domain in full, with the rest retrieved from reference TRBV28 and TRBJ1-6, is DVKVTQSSRYLVKRTGEKVFLECVQDMDHENMFWYRQDPGLGLRLIYFSYDVKMKEKGDIPEGYSVSREKKERFSLILESASTNQTSMYLCASSMNHRNSPLHFGNGTRLTVT.

The table lists this clone with a count of one. The chain couples TRBV29-1 to TRBJ2-3, with 13 bases aligning to TRBD2. V gave up 8 bases and J gave up 6 bases; unmatched junction bases: 2. CDR1 and CDR2 from the germline V gene are SQVTM and ANQGSEA. The CDR3 runs 12 residues. The CDR3 DNA reads TGCAGCTCGGGACTAGCGGGGGATACGCAGTATTTT. Its protein is CSSGLAGDTQYF.

The chain carries TRBV5-1 and TRBJ2-5; D might be TRBD2 (5 bases). The ends were cut back, 4 bases at V and 5 bases at J, with 12 bases in the middle. The germline CDR1 and CDR2 sequences are SGHRS and YFSETQ. CDR3 size: 13 residues. CDR3 sequence reads: CASSPGGRETQYF. In DNA form, the CDR3 reads TGCGCCAGCAGCCCAGGAGGTAGGGAGACCCAGTACTTC.

The chain recombines TRBV7-2 with TRBJ2-1; tentative D call: TRBD2 (6 bases). With 5 bases removed from V and 12 bases from J, the gap between germline ends came to 20 bases. Germline V gene data show CDR1 as SGHTA and CDR2 as FQGNSA. This CDR3 is built from 14 residues. The CDR3: CASSPPPQVGLQFF. DNA for the CDR3: TGTGCCAGCAGCCCACCCCCCCAGGTGGGACTGCAGTTCTTC. The full variable domain, rest sourced from reference TRBV7-2 and TRBJ2-1, is GAGVSQSPSNKVTEKGKDVELRCDPISGHTALYWYRQSLGQGLEFLIYFQGNSAPDKSGLPSDRFSAERTGGSVSTLTIQRTQQEDSAVYLCASSPPPQVGLQFFGPGTRLTVL.

J is TRBJ2-2 and V is TRBV10-3; 10 positions match TRBD2. This CDR3 is built from 17 residues. Germline lookup yields CDR1 ENHRY and CDR2 SYGVKD. V lost 0 bases to trimming and J lost 7 bases; unmatched junction nucleotides: 8. CDR3 nucleotides: TGTGCCATCAGTGAGTCGCTAGCGGGAGAACTTGGCGGGGAGCTGTTTTTT. Protein sequence: CAISESLAGELGGELFF.

This clone was counted a single time. Written as DNA, the CDR3 is TGTGCCAGCTCACCACAGGCAGGGTATGAAAAACTGTTTTTT. This codes for CASSPQAGYEKLFF. The rearrangement uses TRBV18 and TRBJ1-4, with D maybe TRBD1 (5 bases). This CDR3 has 14 residues. Germline V gene data show CDR1 as KGHSH and CDR2 as LQKENI. V dropped 1 base and J dropped 6 bases, with 9 bases sitting between them. Full variable domain (rest looked up from reference TRBV18 and TRBJ1-4): NAGVMQNPRHLVRRRGQEARLRCSPMKGHSHVYWYRQLPEEGLKFMVYLQKENIIDESGMPKERFSAEFPKEGPSILRIQQVVRGDSAAYFCASSPQAGYEKLFFGSGTQLSVL.

The genes are TRBV28 and TRBJ1-5; tentatively, D is TRBD1 (5 bases). The V end was cut by 3 bases, the J end by 4 bases, with 16 bases between. The CDR3 is made up of 16 amino acids. CDR1 MDHEN and CDR2 SYDVKM come from the germline V gene. For the CDR3, the DNA is TGTGCCAGCAGTTTGGGAGGCAGGGTTGGAAATCAGCCCCAGCATTTT. The encoded protein is CASSLGGRVGNQPQHF. The full variable domain, rest sourced from reference TRBV28 and TRBJ1-5, is DVKVTQSSRYLVKRTGEKVFLECVQDMDHENMFWYRQDPGLGLRLIYFSYDVKMKEKGDIPEGYSVSREKKERFSLILESASTNQTSMYLCASSLGGRVGNQPQHFGDGTRLSIL.

V is TRBV15 and J is TRBJ2-5, with D perhaps matching TRBD1 (5 bases). The germline V gene encodes CDR1 LNHNV and CDR2 YYDKDF (reference sequence). The V gene lost 0 bases and the J gene lost 4 bases, with 9 bases spanning the gap. This CDR3 is 14 amino acids long. CDR3 region: CATSRDQGAETQYF. In nucleotides, the CDR3 is TGTGCCACCAGCAGAGATCAAGGGGCAGAGACCCAGTACTTC.

The chain is built from TRBV7-2 and TRBJ2-6; D is unclear. Germline loops: CDR1 SGHTA, CDR2 FQGNSA. V was pared by 1 base and J by 1 base, with 11 bases between. The CDR3 totals 17 residues. The CDR3 loop reads CASSLEPPSSGANVLTF. The CDR3 DNA reads as TGTGCCAGCAGCTTAGAGCCCCCAAGTTCTGGGGCCAACGTCCTGACTTTC.

The rearrangement uses TRBV27 and TRBJ2-7; D is ambiguous. V was shortened by 4 bases and J by 3 bases, with 22 bases between the two germline ends. The germline CDR1 and CDR2 sequences are MNHEY and SMNVEV (reference sequence). This CDR3 is built from 17 residues. The CDR3 region has the DNA TGTGCCAGCAGTTCCCGGGTCCGACCAAACTCGCTCTACGAGCAGTACTTC. Protein: CASSSRVRPNSLYEQYF.

CDR3 sequence (DNA): TGTGCCAGCAGCTTACCCTCCAGGGGGCATGTTGGGGACACAGATACGCAGTATTTT. Its protein product is CASSLPSRGHVGDTDTQYF. This chain connects TRBV7-9 to TRBJ2-3; TRBD1 matches 8 bases. V was clipped by 2 bases and J by 2 bases; unmatched bases: 15. This CDR3 region has 19 residues. The germline gives CDR1 SEHNR, CDR2 FQNEAQ (reference sequence).

In DNA form, the CDR3 reads TGTGCCAGCAGTGCCGACAGTGCCAATAGCAATCAGCCCCAGCATTTT. Translating it yields CASSADSANSNQPQHF. The chain has TRBV6-1 and TRBJ1-5; possibly TRBD1 for D (5 bases). The germline V gene encodes CDR1 MNHNS and CDR2 SASEGT. The CDR3 extends over 16 amino acids. V lost 4 bases and J lost 0, with 13 bases in between.

This sequence joins TRBV30 and TRBJ2-1; 9 bases line up with TRBD1. Trimming cost V 2 bases and J 12 bases; bases outside gene matches: 14. There are 15 residues in the CDR3. Looked up from germline, CDR1 is GTSNPN and CDR2 is SVGIG (reference sequence). CDR3 region: CAWSPAGTGQVGQFF. Written as DNA, the CDR3 is TGTGCCTGGAGTCCTGCCGGGACAGGGCAGGTCGGGCAGTTCTTC.

This clone was detected once. The chain uses TRBV18 and TRBJ2-7, with 11 bases identical to TRBD2. V shed 2 bases, J shed 0 bases, and the junction held 9 bases outside the gene matches. Germline CDR1 KGHSH, CDR2 LQKENI. This CDR3 contains 18 residues. DNA of the CDR3: TGTGCCAGCTCACCAAGACTAGCGGGACGAGGTGGCTCCTACGAGCAGTACTTC. The encoded protein is CASSPRLAGRGGSYEQYF.